This TCR beta chain was documented in a study of T cell repertoires in cytomegalovirus infection. In the study overall: Epitope selection comprised recently identified HLA-C-restricted CMV epitopes and well-studied HLA-B-restricted CMV epitopes.

One entry per CDR3 protein results from TCRdb running MiXCR on the reads. Among roughly 920,000 distinct CDR3 sequences listed, less than 35% were seen once. Concerning this clonotype itself: Its antigen is unidentified.

Points from the study as a whole: Predominance within the ex vivo response was attributable to HLA-C-restricted CMV-specific TCR beta clonotypes.

The junction had 1 base not matched to a gene; V was cut back by 6 bases and J by 1 base. CDR1 and CDR2 (germline): MNHNS, SASEGT. The CDR3 consists of 14 residues. The sequencing here drew on cultured CD8+ T cells from PBMCs, taken from culture after CMV antigen stimulation. The TCR was taken from a human donor in good health (CMV status not recorded). Some clones in this sample may be carry-over from other donors' samples. The chain links TRBV6-1 to TRBJ1-3; 9 nucleotides match TRBD1. The CDR3 coding sequence is TGTGCCAGCAGCGGGACAGGGTCTGGAAACACCATATATTTT. This encodes CASSGTGSGNTIYF.